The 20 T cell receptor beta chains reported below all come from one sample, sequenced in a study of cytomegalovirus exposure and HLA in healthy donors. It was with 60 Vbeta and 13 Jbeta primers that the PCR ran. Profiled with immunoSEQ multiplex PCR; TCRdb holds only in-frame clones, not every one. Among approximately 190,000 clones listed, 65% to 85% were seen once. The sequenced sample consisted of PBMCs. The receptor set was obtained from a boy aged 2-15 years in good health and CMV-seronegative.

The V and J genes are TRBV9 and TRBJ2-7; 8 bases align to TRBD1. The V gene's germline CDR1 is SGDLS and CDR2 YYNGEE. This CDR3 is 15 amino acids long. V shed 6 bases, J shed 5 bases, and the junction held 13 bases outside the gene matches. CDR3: CASTGLTGQADEQYF. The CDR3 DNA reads TGTGCCAGCACCGGACTGACGGGACAGGCAGACGAGCAGTACTTC.

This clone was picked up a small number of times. CDR3 in DNA: TGTGCCAGCGGGTCCAGCCGGGGAGAGACCCAGTACTTC. This gives the protein CASGSSRGETQYF. The chain uses TRBV7-2 and TRBJ2-5; D is perhaps TRBD2 (5 bases). With 8 bases removed from V and 4 bases from J, the gap between germline ends came to 14 bases. The CDR3 sequence is 13 residues long. Germline values: CDR1 SGHTA, CDR2 FQGNSA.

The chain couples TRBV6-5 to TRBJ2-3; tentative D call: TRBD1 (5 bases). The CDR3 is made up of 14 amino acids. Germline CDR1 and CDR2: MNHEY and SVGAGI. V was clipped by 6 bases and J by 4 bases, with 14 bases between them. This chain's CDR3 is CASRTTGFADTQYF. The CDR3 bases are TGTGCCAGCAGAACTACAGGTTTCGCAGATACGCAGTATTTT.

The CDR3 coding sequence is TGTGCCAGCAGTGAAGGGGGTCTTCCTAATTCACCCCTCCACTTT. Amino acids: CASSEGGLPNSPLHF. The rearrangement joins TRBV6-4 to TRBJ1-6, with TRBD1 as a possible D gene (6 bases). Germline lookup yields CDR1 MRHNA and CDR2 SNTAGT. The V gene lost 3 bases and the J gene lost 6 bases, with 12 bases spanning the gap. CDR3 length: 15 amino acids.

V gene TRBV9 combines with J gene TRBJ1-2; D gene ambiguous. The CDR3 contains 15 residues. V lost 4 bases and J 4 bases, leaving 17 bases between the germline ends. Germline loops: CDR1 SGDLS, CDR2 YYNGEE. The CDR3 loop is CASSRSQARGYGYTF. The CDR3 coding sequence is TGTGCCAGCAGCCGCAGTCAGGCCCGTGGCTATGGCTACACCTTC. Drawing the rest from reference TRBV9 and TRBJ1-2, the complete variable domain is DSGVTQTPKHLITATGQRVTLRCSPRSGDLSVYWYQQSLDQGLQFLIQYYNGEERAKGNILERFSAQQFPDLHSELNLSSLELGDSALYFCASSRSQARGYGYTFGSGTRLTVV.

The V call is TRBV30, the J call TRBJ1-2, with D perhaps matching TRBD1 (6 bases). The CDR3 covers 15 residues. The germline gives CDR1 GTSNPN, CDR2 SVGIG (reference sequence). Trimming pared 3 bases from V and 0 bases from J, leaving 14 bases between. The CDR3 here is CAWSGGRGPNYGYTF. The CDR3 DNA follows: TGTGCCTGGAGCGGAGGCAGGGGTCCTAACTATGGCTACACCTTC.

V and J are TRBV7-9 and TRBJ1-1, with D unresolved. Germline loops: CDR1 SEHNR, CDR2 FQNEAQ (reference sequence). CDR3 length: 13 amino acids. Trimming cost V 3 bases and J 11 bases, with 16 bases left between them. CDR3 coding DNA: TGTGCCAGCAGCTTCGGGCAAGGAGGAGCCGCTTTCTTT. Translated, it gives CASSFGQGGAAFF. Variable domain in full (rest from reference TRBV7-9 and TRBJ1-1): DTGVSQNPRHKITKRGQNVTFRCDPISEHNRLYWYRQTLGQGPEFLTYFQNEAQLEKSRLLSDRFSAERPKGSFSTLEIQRTEQGDSAMYLCASSFGQGGAAFFGQGTRLTVV.

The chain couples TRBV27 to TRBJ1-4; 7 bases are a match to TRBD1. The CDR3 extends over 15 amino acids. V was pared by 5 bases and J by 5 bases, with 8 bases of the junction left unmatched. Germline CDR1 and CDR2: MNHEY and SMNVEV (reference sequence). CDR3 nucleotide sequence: TGTGCCAGCAGTAAACAGGGGCTACAAAATGAAAAACTGTTTTTT. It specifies CASSKQGLQNEKLFF.

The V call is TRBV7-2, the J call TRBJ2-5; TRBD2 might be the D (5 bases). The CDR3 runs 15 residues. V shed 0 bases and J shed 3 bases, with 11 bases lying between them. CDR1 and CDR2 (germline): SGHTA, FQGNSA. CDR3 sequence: CASSLARISEETQYF. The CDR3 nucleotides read TGTGCCAGCAGCTTAGCGAGGATTAGCGAAGAGACCCAGTACTTC.

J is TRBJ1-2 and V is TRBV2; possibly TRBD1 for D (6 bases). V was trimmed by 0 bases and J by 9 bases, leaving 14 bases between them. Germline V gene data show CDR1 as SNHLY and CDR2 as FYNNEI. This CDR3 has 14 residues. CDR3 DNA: TGTGCCAGCAGTGAAGCGCGATTGACAGGTAGCTACACCTTC. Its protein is CASSEARLTGSYTF.

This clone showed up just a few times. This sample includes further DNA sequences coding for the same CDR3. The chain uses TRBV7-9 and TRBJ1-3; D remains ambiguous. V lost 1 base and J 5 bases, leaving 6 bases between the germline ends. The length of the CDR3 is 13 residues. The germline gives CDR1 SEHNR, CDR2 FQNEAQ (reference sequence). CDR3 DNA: TGTGCCAGCAGCTTAGGGAGGAGAAACACCATATATTTT. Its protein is CASSLGRRNTIYF.

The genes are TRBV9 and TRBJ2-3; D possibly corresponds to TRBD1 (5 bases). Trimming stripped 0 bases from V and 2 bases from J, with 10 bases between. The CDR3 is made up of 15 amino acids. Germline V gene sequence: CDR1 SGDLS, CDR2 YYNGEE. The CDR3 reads CASSVEGNPTDTQYF. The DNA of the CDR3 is TGTGCCAGCAGCGTAGAGGGGAATCCCACAGATACGCAGTATTTT. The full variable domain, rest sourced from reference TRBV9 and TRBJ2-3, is DSGVTQTPKHLITATGQRVTLRCSPRSGDLSVYWYQQSLDQGLQFLIQYYNGEERAKGNILERFSAQQFPDLHSELNLSSLELGDSALYFCASSVEGNPTDTQYFGPGTRLTVL.

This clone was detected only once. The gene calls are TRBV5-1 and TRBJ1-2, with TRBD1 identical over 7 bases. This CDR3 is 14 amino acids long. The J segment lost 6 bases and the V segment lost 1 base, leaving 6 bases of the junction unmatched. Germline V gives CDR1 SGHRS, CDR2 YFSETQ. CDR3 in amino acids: CASSLSAGTDGYTF. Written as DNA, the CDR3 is TGCGCCAGCAGCTTGTCCGCCGGGACAGATGGCTACACCTTC.

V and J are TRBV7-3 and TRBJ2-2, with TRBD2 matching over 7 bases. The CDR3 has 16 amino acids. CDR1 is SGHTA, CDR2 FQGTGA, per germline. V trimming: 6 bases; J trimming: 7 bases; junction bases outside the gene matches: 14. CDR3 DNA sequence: TGTGCCAGCAGTCCCGGAAGCGGGGTATATGGCGGGGAGCTGTTTTTT. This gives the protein CASSPGSGVYGGELFF.

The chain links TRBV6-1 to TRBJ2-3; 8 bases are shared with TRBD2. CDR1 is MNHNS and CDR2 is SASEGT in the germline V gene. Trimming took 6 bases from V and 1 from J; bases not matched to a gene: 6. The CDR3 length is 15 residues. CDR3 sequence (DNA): TGTGCCAGCAGGGCCCGGCGGGGGGGCACAGATACGCAGTATTTT. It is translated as CASRARRGGTDTQYF.

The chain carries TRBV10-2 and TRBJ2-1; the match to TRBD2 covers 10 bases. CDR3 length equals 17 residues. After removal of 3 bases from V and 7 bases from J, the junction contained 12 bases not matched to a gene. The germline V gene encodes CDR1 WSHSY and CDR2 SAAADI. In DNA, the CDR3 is TGCGCCAGCAGTGACCCTAGCGGGGGCCTACCCCTTAATGAGCAGTTCTTC. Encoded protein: CASSDPSGGLPLNEQFF.

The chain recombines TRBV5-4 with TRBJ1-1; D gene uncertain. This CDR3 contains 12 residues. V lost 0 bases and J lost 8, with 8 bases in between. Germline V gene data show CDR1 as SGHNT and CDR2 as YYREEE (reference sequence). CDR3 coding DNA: TGTGCCAGCAGCTTGGCGCGAGGAGAAGCTTTCTTT. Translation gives CASSLARGEAFF.

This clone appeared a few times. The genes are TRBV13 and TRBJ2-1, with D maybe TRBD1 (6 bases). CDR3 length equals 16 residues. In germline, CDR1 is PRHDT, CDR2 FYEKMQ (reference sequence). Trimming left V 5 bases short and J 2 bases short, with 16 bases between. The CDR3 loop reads CASSAPPGGPYNEQFF. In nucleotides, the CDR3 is TGTGCCAGCAGCGCCCCACCTGGGGGCCCCTACAATGAGCAGTTCTTC.

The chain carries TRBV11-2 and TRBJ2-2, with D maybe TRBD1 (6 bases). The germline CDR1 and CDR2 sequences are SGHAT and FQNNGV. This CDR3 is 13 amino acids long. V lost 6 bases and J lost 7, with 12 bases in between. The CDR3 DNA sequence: TGTGCCAGCAGTTCACAGGGATACGGGGAGCTGTTTTTT. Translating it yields CASSSQGYGELFF.

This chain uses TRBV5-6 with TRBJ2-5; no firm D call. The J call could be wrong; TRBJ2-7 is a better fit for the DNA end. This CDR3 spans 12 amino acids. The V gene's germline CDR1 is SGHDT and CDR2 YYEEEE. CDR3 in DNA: TGTGCCAGCAGCTTGGCCTCCTACGAGCAGTACTTC. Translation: CASSLASYEQYF.